In this sample, the clone carrying this TCR beta chain turned up a few times. The antigen is undetermined. This CDR3 has 18 residues. The J segment lost 7 bases and the V segment lost 4 bases, leaving 18 bases of the junction unmatched. Germline CDR1 is SGHTA and CDR2 is FQGNSA. This entry comes from a study of post-analysis software for immune sequencing data. Findings of the study overall: F-measure co-clustering was strong for batch-matched samples. Relative to controls, patients with multiple sclerosis showed significantly lower normalized Chao1 diversity. About 5 TRBV segments occurring more often in patients than controls included TRBV5-6, TRBV5-1 and TRBV20-1.

Tagging with unique molecular identifiers was a feature of the TCR beta cDNA libraries. Each CDR3 protein is one row after TCRdb ran MiXCR on the PCR reads. The table lists about 770,000 distinct CDR3 sequences, around 45% of them singletons, with 4.9% in the top ten. The chain joins TRBV7-2 to TRBJ2-7; 11 nucleotides match TRBD2. The receptor comes from a girl between 5 and 17 years old with multiple sclerosis. Sequencing was done on a sample of blood. The CDR3 here is CASSSRGSGRARSWEQYF. Here the CDR3 DNA reads TGTGCCAGCAGCTCCCGGGGTAGCGGGAGGGCGAGAAGTTGGGAGCAGTACTTC.